This record concerns one T cell receptor (beta chain) sequence. Looked up from germline, CDR1 is MDHEN and CDR2 is SYDVKM. V shed 8 bases and J shed 3 bases, with 14 bases lying between them. This CDR3 contains 14 residues. This sample stems from a study of PD-1 blockade in classical Hodgkin lymphoma. Clones were read by immunoSEQ multiplex PCR, and TCRdb kept only the in-frame ones, dropping some. The sample contains over 9,000 clones, more than 70% of which appear only once. Every one of the patients relapsed after autologous stem cell transplantation (brentuximab vedotin exposure was variable). CD8+ T cell isolation from thawed PBMCs was performed by magnetic negative selection.

The source material was CD8+ T cells from blood, sampled at baseline. The chain joins TRBV28 to TRBJ2-1; D gene ambiguous. This TCR derives from a human donor with classical Hodgkin lymphoma. The CDR3 loop reads CASLGLWSYNEQFF. DNA of the CDR3: TGTGCCAGCTTGGGTCTGTGGAGCTACAATGAGCAGTTCTTC.